This T cell receptor beta chain was captured by sequencing in a study of T cell responses to AZD1222 COVID-19 vaccine. With respect to this clone: Antigen unknown.

Overall study findings and caveats: Along spike, vaccine-associated CD4 TCRs were found throughout, with dominance at 160-218 and 743-854. Nearly half of spike-specific TCRs reportedly target variant regions that are unmutated in the B.1.351 and B.1.1.7 variants. Clonal diversity was possibly underestimated; the donors were predominantly white British and more often female. Spike-specific TCR repertoires showed rising breadth and depth after two AZD1222 doses.

Method: immunoSEQ multiplex PCR; TCRdb's copy keeps in-frame clones and lacks some. The table includes approximately 200,000 clones, 80% to 95% detected once. The length of the CDR3 is 14 residues. CDR1 SGHVS and CDR2 FQNEAQ come from the germline V gene. Trimming removed 1 base at V and 3 bases at J, with 7 bases between. The chain recombines TRBV7-8 with TRBJ2-1; D might be TRBD1 (5 bases). This receptor was obtained from an adult who received the AZD1222 COVID-19 vaccine. The sequencing used peripheral blood, collected 28 days after the second AZD1222 dose. CDR3 sequence (DNA): TGTGCCAGCAGCTTAGTGGACAACTACAATGAGCAGTTCTTC. Residues: CASSLVDNYNEQFF. The whole variable domain, remainder taken from reference TRBV7-8 and TRBJ2-1, is GAGVSQSPRYKVAKRGQDVALRCDPISGHVSLFWYQQALGQGPEFLTYFQNEAQLDKSGLPSDRFFAERPEGSVSTLKIQRTQQEDSAVYLCASSLVDNYNEQFFGPGTRLTVL.